One and the same sample provided the 32 T cell receptor beta chains below, sequenced in a study of cytomegalovirus exposure and HLA in healthy donors. PCR amplification relied on 60 Vbeta primers (plus 13 Jbeta primers). Some clones are missing from TCRdb's copy, which holds only in-frame ones; the method was immunoSEQ multiplex PCR. Among 100,000 or so clones, approximately 82% were seen once, and the ten largest hold 8.2%. The specimen sequenced was PBMCs. The receptors derive from a man aged 35 to 55 in good health and CMV-seropositive.

The rearrangement uses TRBV6-5 and TRBJ1-3; no firm D call. V was pared by 0 bases and J by 7 bases, with 13 bases between. Germline V gene lookup returns CDR1 MNHEY and CDR2 SVGAGI. This CDR3 contains 15 residues. The CDR3 reads CASSYSRGGSNTIYF. CDR3 DNA sequence: TGTGCCAGCAGTTACTCCCGGGGAGGGTCGAACACCATATATTTT.

V usage is TRBV7-3 and J usage is TRBJ2-7; possible D gene TRBD2, 6 bases. V shed 3 bases and J shed 2 bases, with 11 bases lying between them. This CDR3 region has 14 residues. From germline, CDR1 is SGHTA and CDR2 FQGTGA. The CDR3 reads CASSFGSGAYEQYF. In DNA form, the CDR3 reads TGTGCCAGCAGCTTTGGTAGCGGCGCCTACGAGCAGTACTTC.

There are a few counts of this clone. The chain employs TRBV18 and TRBJ2-7, with D possibly being TRBD2 (6 bases). Germline lookup yields CDR1 KGHSH and CDR2 LQKENI. The CDR3 extends over 14 amino acids. Trimming removed 4 bases at V and 3 bases at J, with 13 bases between. The CDR3 bases are TGTGCCAGCTCACGGACTATAAAAGACTACGAGCAGTACTTC. Its translation: CASSRTIKDYEQYF.

This rearrangement joins TRBV4-3 to TRBJ2-5, with D tentatively TRBD2 (6 bases). Per the germline V gene, CDR1 is LGHNA and CDR2 is YSLEER. V lost 3 bases to trimming and J lost 2 bases, with 22 bases between them. The CDR3 contains 18 residues. In DNA form, the CDR3 reads TGCGCCAGCAGCCAGAAGTTTGGAGGGGAAGGTTTTCAAGAGACCCAGTACTTC. It encodes CASSQKFGGEGFQETQYF.

This clone was detected once. The chain combines TRBV28 with TRBJ1-4, with D unclear. Per germline, CDR1 MDHEN and CDR2 SYDVKM. This CDR3 spans 13 amino acids. V was shortened by 5 bases and J by 11 bases, with 15 bases between the two germline ends. CDR3 nucleotides: TGTGCCAGCAGTCAGGTGGAACCGGGGAAACTGTTTTTT. It codes for CASSQVEPGKLFF.

J is TRBJ1-1 and V is TRBV4-1; D ambiguous. The CDR3 extends over 13 amino acids. V was clipped by 2 bases and J by 4 bases, with 8 bases between them. Germline CDR1 is MGHRA and CDR2 is YSYEKL. Written as DNA, the CDR3 is TGCGCCAGCAGCCAATCGAGGGTCACTGAAGCTTTCTTT. This gives the protein CASSQSRVTEAFF.

The chain recombines TRBV7-9 with TRBJ2-7; the match to TRBD1 covers 9 bases. The CDR3 contains 16 residues. Germline values: CDR1 SEHNR, CDR2 FQNEAQ (reference sequence). The trim removed 5 bases at V and 3 bases at J, leaving 11 bases unmatched. The CDR3 DNA follows: TGTGCCAGCAGCCCTACCTCGGGACAGGGCCTCTACGAGCAGTACTTC. This codes for CASSPTSGQGLYEQYF.

The chain carries TRBV7-2 and TRBJ2-3; 8 bases match TRBD2. This CDR3 has 13 residues. Germline lookup yields CDR1 SGHTA and CDR2 FQGNSA. Trimming at V came to 6 bases and at J to 7 bases, leaving 6 bases not matched to a gene. CDR3 protein: CASSWTSLNTQYF. The CDR3 bases are TGTGCCAGCAGTTGGACTAGCTTGAATACGCAGTATTTT.

V and J are TRBV19 and TRBJ1-1; 9 bases line up with TRBD1. V lost 0 bases to trimming and J lost 7 bases; unmatched junction nucleotides: 12. The germline CDR1 and CDR2 sequences are LNHDA and SQIVND (reference sequence). The CDR3 sequence is 17 residues long. The CDR3 sequence is CASSIDWETGGGNEAFF. The CDR3, as DNA: TGTGCCAGTAGTATAGATTGGGAGACAGGGGGAGGTAATGAAGCTTTCTTT.

This clone was counted only a few times. The rearrangement uses TRBV6-5 and TRBJ2-7; 9 bases align to TRBD1. The CDR3 is made up of 15 amino acids. J was trimmed by 6 bases and V by 5 bases; bases with no gene match: 11. Germline CDR1 reads MNHEY; CDR2 reads SVGAGI. The CDR3 nucleotides are TGTGCCAGCAGTAGCTCCGGGACAGGGCTTTTCGAGCAGTACTTC. This encodes CASSSSGTGLFEQYF.

The rearrangement uses TRBV11-3 and TRBJ2-5, with a weak D call TRBD1 (5 bases). The J call is in doubt because the DNA end fits TRBJ2-7 better. Germline values: CDR1 SGHNT, CDR2 YENEEA. The CDR3 spans 15 residues. CDR3 bases: TGTGCCAGCAGCTTAGGGGGCGGCCTCTCCTACGAGCAGTACTTC. Translating gives CASSLGGGLSYEQYF.

The J gene is TRBJ2-1, the V gene TRBV7-9; TRBD2 matches 11 bases. Trimming cost V 5 bases and J 14 bases; bases outside gene matches: 14. Germline V gene data show CDR1 as SEHNR and CDR2 as FQNEAQ (reference sequence). The CDR3 runs 15 residues. CDR3 bases: TGTGCCAGCAGCCACTCTTTACTAGCGGGAGAGGGGAAGTTCTTC. It is translated as CASSHSLLAGEGKFF.

V is TRBV6-5 and J is TRBJ2-3; TRBD1 is a possible D gene (5 bases). V dropped 2 bases and J dropped 4 bases, with 13 bases sitting between them. The germline gives CDR1 MNHEY, CDR2 SVGAGI. There are 15 residues in the CDR3. The CDR3 spells CASSYGLPQADTQYF. The CDR3 DNA reads TGTGCCAGCAGTTACGGGCTCCCACAGGCAGATACGCAGTATTTT.

The CDR3: CASSLSPSAVQNEQFF. CDR3 DNA sequence: TGTGCCAGCAGCTTATCACCTAGCGCGGTACAAAATGAGCAGTTCTTC. The V gene is TRBV7-2, the J gene TRBJ2-1, with D maybe TRBD2 (6 bases). The CDR3 has 16 residues. Between the trimmed V and J ends, which lost 2 bases and 7 bases, there was a span of 18 bases. Germline CDR1 reads SGHTA; CDR2 reads FQGNSA.

This sequence joins TRBV7-9 and TRBJ1-1, with D possibly being TRBD1 (6 bases). Trimming removed 5 bases at V and 1 base at J, with 11 bases between. Germline lookup yields CDR1 SEHNR and CDR2 FQNEAQ (reference sequence). The CDR3 runs to 14 residues. CDR3 residues: CASSTQQGNTEAFF. The DNA of the CDR3 is TGTGCCAGCAGCACCCAACAGGGGAACACTGAAGCTTTCTTT. Full variable domain (missing parts from reference TRBV7-9 and TRBJ1-1): DTGVSQNPRHKITKRGQNVTFRCDPISEHNRLYWYRQTLGQGPEFLTYFQNEAQLEKSRLLSDRFSAERPKGSFSTLEIQRTEQGDSAMYLCASSTQQGNTEAFFGQGTRLTVV.

The rearrangement joins TRBV6-6 to TRBJ2-2; possible D gene TRBD2, 6 bases. V was pared by 0 bases and J by 4 bases, with 6 bases between. The CDR3 is made up of 14 amino acids. Germline loops: CDR1 MNHNY, CDR2 SVGAGI (reference sequence). CDR3 region: CASSYSGGTGELFF. For the CDR3, the DNA is TGTGCCAGCAGTTACTCGGGGGGCACCGGGGAGCTGTTTTTT.

The rearrangement links TRBV29-1 to TRBJ2-3; 8 bases fit TRBD2. Germline V gives CDR1 SQVTM, CDR2 ANQGSEA. CDR3 length: 12 amino acids. V lost 8 bases and J lost 9; bases outside the gene matches: 10. The CDR3, as DNA: TGCAGCTACAGCGGGGGAGCCGAGACGCAGTATTTT. This codes for CSYSGGAETQYF.

This chain connects TRBV11-2 to TRBJ1-1; 7 bases line up with TRBD1. V lost 7 bases to trimming and J lost 6 bases; unmatched junction nucleotides: 11. The CDR3 is made up of 14 amino acids. Germline V gene data show CDR1 as SGHAT and CDR2 as FQNNGV. CDR3 sequence: CASNQDRDLAEAFF. CDR3 in DNA: TGTGCCAGCAACCAAGACAGGGACTTGGCTGAAGCTTTCTTT.

The V and J genes are TRBV28 and TRBJ2-1; D is perhaps TRBD2 (6 bases). CDR3 size: 13 residues. Germline lookup yields CDR1 MDHEN and CDR2 SYDVKM. V lost 9 bases and J 5 bases, leaving 14 bases between the germline ends. CDR3 coding DNA: TGTGCCAGTGGTCTAGCGCGCAACAATGAGCAGTTCTTC. Translation gives CASGLARNNEQFF.

The chain is built from TRBV15 and TRBJ2-7, with 15 bases aligning to TRBD2. CDR1 LNHNV and CDR2 YYDKDF come from the germline V gene (reference sequence). There are 13 residues in the CDR3. The V segment lost 8 bases and the J segment 4 bases; nucleotides outside the gene matches: 0. The DNA for the CDR3 is TGTGCCACCGGACTAGCGGGAGGGTACGAGCAGTACTTC. Translation: CATGLAGGYEQYF.

This clone has more than one count but fewer than ten. The chain has TRBV7-8 and TRBJ2-5; TRBD1 aligns across 9 bases. Germline CDR1 reads SGHVS; CDR2 reads FQNEAQ. The CDR3 loop spans 18 amino acids. Trimming at V came to 3 bases and at J to 5 bases, leaving 16 bases not matched to a gene. The CDR3 sequence is CASSLSPNRDRAAETQYF. The CDR3 DNA follows: TGTGCCAGCAGCTTGAGCCCAAACCGGGACAGGGCCGCGGAGACCCAGTACTTC.

The chain combines TRBV5-1 with TRBJ2-2, with D unresolved. V was clipped by 4 bases and J by 1 base, with 11 bases between them. The CDR3 contains 15 residues. The germline CDR1 and CDR2 sequences are SGHRS and YFSETQ. CDR3 sequence (DNA): TGCGCCAGCAGCATCGAAATCAGGAACACCGGGGAGCTGTTTTTT. As protein: CASSIEIRNTGELFF.

The genes are TRBV6-1 and TRBJ1-5, with TRBD1 identical over 12 bases. Germline V gives CDR1 MNHNS, CDR2 SASEGT. CDR3 length: 16 residues. With V trimmed by 3 bases and J by 4 bases, 4 bases remained unmatched. The CDR3 spells CASSDPGQGANQPQHF. The DNA for the CDR3 is TGTGCCAGCAGTGACCCGGGACAGGGGGCGAATCAGCCCCAGCATTTT.

The chain is built from TRBV2 and TRBJ2-3; TRBD1 is a possible D gene (5 bases). V was shortened by 6 bases and J by 9 bases, with 10 bases between the two germline ends. The V gene's germline CDR1 is SNHLY and CDR2 FYNNEI. The CDR3 is 11 amino acids. For the CDR3, the DNA is TGTGCCAGCAGACAGGAATTAACGCAGTATTTT. Amino acid sequence: CASRQELTQYF.

V gene TRBV11-2 combines with J gene TRBJ1-4, with D perhaps TRBD1 (6 bases). V was cut by 5 bases and J by 5 bases, with 18 bases left in between. Germline-derived CDR1 and CDR2 are SGHAT and FQNNGV. This CDR3 region has 16 residues. The CDR3 nucleotides are TGTGCCAGCAGCCCCCTACAGGGAACAGCAAATGAAAAACTGTTTTTT. This gives the protein CASSPLQGTANEKLFF.

This clone was seen only a few times. The genes are TRBV9 and TRBJ2-5; D gene ambiguous. CDR3 length equals 14 residues. With 0 bases removed from V and 5 bases from J, the gap between germline ends came to 11 bases. Germline-derived CDR1 and CDR2 are SGDLS and YYNGEE. The CDR3 sequence: CASSVDPDKETQYF. The DNA for the CDR3 is TGTGCCAGCAGCGTAGACCCAGATAAGGAGACCCAGTACTTC.

J is TRBJ1-1 and V is TRBV11-1; the D is unclear. CDR3 size: 14 residues. CDR1 is SGHAT, CDR2 FQDESV, per germline (reference sequence). Trimming took off 1 base at V and 4 bases at J, with 10 bases between the two ends. The CDR3 bases are TGTGCCAGCAGCTTAGGGGTAGAGGGCACTGAAGCTTTCTTT. It specifies CASSLGVEGTEAFF.

V and J are TRBV27 and TRBJ2-2, with 10 positions matching TRBD1. The CDR3 is made up of 14 amino acids. V trimming: 6 bases; J trimming: 7 bases; junction bases outside the gene matches: 5. Per the germline V gene, CDR1 is MNHEY and CDR2 is SMNVEV (reference sequence). CDR3 protein: CASRGQGRIGELFF. The CDR3 DNA is TGTGCCAGCAGGGGACAGGGGAGGATCGGGGAGCTGTTTTTT.

The chain combines TRBV11-3 with TRBJ2-1; 9 nucleotides agree with TRBD2. The CDR3 sequence is 15 residues long. CDR1 and CDR2 (germline): SGHNT, YENEEA. Trimming cost V 0 bases and J 9 bases; bases outside gene matches: 6. As DNA, the CDR3 is TGTGCCAGCAGCTTAGATACCAGCGGGGGGCCTGAGCAGTTCTTC. Protein: CASSLDTSGGPEQFF. The full variable domain, rest sourced from reference TRBV11-3 and TRBJ2-1, is EAGVVQSPRYKIIEKKQPVAFWCNPISGHNTLYWYLQNLGQGPELLIRYENEEAVDDSQLPKDRFSAERLKGVDSTLKIQPAELGDSAVYLCASSLDTSGGPEQFFGPGTRLTVL.

This clone appeared a single time. The gene calls are TRBV4-3 and TRBJ1-1, with TRBD1 identical over 11 bases. J lost 1 base, V lost 4 bases, and 2 bases had no gene match. CDR1 LGHNA and CDR2 YSLEER come from the germline V gene. There are 15 residues in the CDR3. The CDR3 bases are TGCGCCAGCAGCCCAGGGACAGGGGGGAACACTGAAGCTTTCTTT. Translated, it gives CASSPGTGGNTEAFF.

This clone is a singleton in its sample. The gene calls are TRBV2 and TRBJ2-5; possible D gene TRBD1, 6 bases. Near its end, the DNA agrees better with TRBJ2-7, so the J call may be wrong. The CDR3 runs to 13 residues. Per germline, CDR1 SNHLY and CDR2 FYNNEI. CDR3 amino acids: CASSRTVAYEQYF. In DNA, the CDR3 is TGTGCCAGCAGTCGGACAGTCGCCTACGAGCAGTACTTC.

The rearrangement joins TRBV12-5 to TRBJ2-3; 8 nucleotides agree with TRBD2. CDR1 and CDR2 (germline): LGHNT, FRNRAP. V trimming: 7 bases; J trimming: 0 bases; junction bases outside the gene matches: 9. CDR3 length: 16 residues. The CDR3 protein is CASDHPRGGSTDTQYF. The CDR3 coding sequence is TGTGCTAGTGACCACCCTCGCGGGGGGAGCACAGATACGCAGTATTTT.